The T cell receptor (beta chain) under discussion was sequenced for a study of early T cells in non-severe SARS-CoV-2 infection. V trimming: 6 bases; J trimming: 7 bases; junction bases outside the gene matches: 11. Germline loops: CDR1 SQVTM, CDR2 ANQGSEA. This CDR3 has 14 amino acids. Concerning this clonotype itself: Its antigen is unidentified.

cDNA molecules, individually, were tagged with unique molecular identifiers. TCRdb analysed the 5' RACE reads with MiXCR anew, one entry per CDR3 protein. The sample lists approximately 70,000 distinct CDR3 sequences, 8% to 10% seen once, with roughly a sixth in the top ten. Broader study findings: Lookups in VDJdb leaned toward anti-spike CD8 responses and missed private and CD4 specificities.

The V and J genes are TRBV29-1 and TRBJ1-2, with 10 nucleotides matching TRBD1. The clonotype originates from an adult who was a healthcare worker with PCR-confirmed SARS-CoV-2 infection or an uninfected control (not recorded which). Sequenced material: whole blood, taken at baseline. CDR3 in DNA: TGCAGCGTCGGGACAGGGGTGGAGGGCGCTGGCTACACCTTC. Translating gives CSVGTGVEGAGYTF.